This T cell receptor beta chain was captured in a study of CXCR3-negative and CXCR3-positive naive CD8 T cells. Study summary: The total count of TRB reads reached 110 million to 150 million, and each library contributed about 1.5 +/- 0.3 million. Study-level results: Memory cells diverged, while naive CXCR3-positive and CXCR3-negative cells had similar TRBV-TRBJ usage. Comparably high diversity was seen in both naive subsets, and much lower diversity in memory CD8+ cells. Naive subsets did not differ in surface CD5, and the authors estimated TCR strength using properties of the TRB CDR3.

The method, 5' RACE with UMI labels, was used to prepare the TRB cDNA libraries. TCRdb re-called the 5' RACE reads, yielding one record per CDR3 amino acid sequence without DNA. Across about 82,000 distinct CDR3 sequences, the top ten clones capture 0.95% to 1.4% of the sample. In the case of this clonotype: The target antigen is unknown.

Material: naive CXCR3- CD8+ T cells from blood. Documented subset: CD45RO-CCR7+CD27+CD95- naive CD8+ T cells lacking CXCR3 (TNR3-). The TCR sequence derives from a human donor in good health. Some clones in this sample may be carry-over from other donors' samples.

CDR3 protein: CASSWGPNTEAFF. The chain employs TRBV4-1 and TRBJ1-1. The germline V gene has CDR1 MGHRA and CDR2 YSYEKL. The CDR3 consists of 13 residues.